These 21 T cell receptor beta chains were sequenced from one sample in a study of a mutant IDH1 vaccine in newly diagnosed glioma. Time point here: week 35, safety follow-up. Every vaccine dose comprised 300 ug of mutant IDH1 20-mer peptide plus topical imiquimod. Their specific antigens are unknown. Clones were read by immunoSEQ multiplex PCR, and TCRdb kept only the in-frame ones, dropping some. The table has tens of thousands of clones, 75% to 85% seen once; the top ten hold 9.5% to 15%. This material consisted of PBMCs, taken from a glioma patient whose treatment included an IDH1 peptide vaccine. Every receptor here comes from a man in his forties with glioma.

Only a few counts were recorded for this clone. The chain carries TRBV5-1 and TRBJ2-3; 7 nucleotides line up with TRBD2. Trimming at V came to 0 bases and at J to 0 bases, leaving 4 bases not matched to a gene. The CDR3 is 16 residues long. CDR1 and CDR2 (germline): SGHRS, YFSETQ. CDR3 region: CASSLGLAASTDTQYF. The CDR3 DNA reads TGCGCCAGCAGCTTGGGACTAGCAGCTAGCACAGATACGCAGTATTTT. Full variable domain (missing parts from reference TRBV5-1 and TRBJ2-3): KAGVTQTPRYLIKTRGQQVTLSCSPISGHRSVSWYQQTPGQGLQFLFEYFSETQRNKGNFPGRFSGRQFSNSRSEMNVSTLELGDSALYLCASSLGLAASTDTQYFGPGTRLTVL.

The CDR3 is CASSLDTGVGEQFF. The CDR3, as DNA: TGCGCCAGCAGCTTGGATACGGGAGTTGGTGAGCAGTTCTTC. V usage is TRBV5-1 and J usage is TRBJ2-1, with a tentative D call TRBD2 (6 bases). Germline V gene sequence: CDR1 SGHRS, CDR2 YFSETQ. This CDR3 comprises 14 residues. The V end lost 0 bases, the J end lost 9 bases, and 13 bases lay between the germline ends.

V usage is TRBV5-1 and J usage is TRBJ2-1; TRBD2 might be the D (6 bases). The germline gives CDR1 SGHRS, CDR2 YFSETQ. V gave up 1 base and J gave up 3 bases, with 8 bases separating them. The CDR3 sequence is 14 residues long. The CDR3 DNA reads as TGCGCCAGCAGCTTGTTTAGCGGCTACAATGAGCAGTTCTTC. It translates to CASSLFSGYNEQFF.

V gene TRBV18 combines with J gene TRBJ2-5, with D maybe TRBD2 (6 bases). Trimming cost V 0 bases and J 5 bases, with 10 bases left between them. This CDR3 has 14 amino acids. Looked up from germline, CDR1 is KGHSH and CDR2 is LQKENI. CDR3 amino acids: CASSPPLARETQYF. Here the CDR3 DNA reads TGTGCCAGCTCACCACCCCTAGCGCGTGAGACCCAGTACTTC.

Only one count was recorded for this clone. The V and J genes are TRBV27 and TRBJ1-1; D might be TRBD1 (5 bases). The CDR3 extends over 16 amino acids. V was shortened by 3 bases and J by 4 bases, with 18 bases between the two germline ends. Per germline, CDR1 MNHEY and CDR2 SMNVEV (reference sequence). The CDR3 coding sequence is TGTGCCAGCAGTTTCCTGGTGACCGGGGGTGGCACTGAAGCTTTCTTT. Amino acid sequence: CASSFLVTGGGTEAFF.

This chain connects TRBV19 to TRBJ2-1, with a tentative D call TRBD2 (6 bases). Trimming shortened V by 3 bases and J by 4 bases, and 10 bases separated the two germline ends. Germline V lookup: CDR1 LNHDA, CDR2 SQIVND (reference sequence). The CDR3 runs 14 residues. This chain's CDR3 is CASSMGGSYNEQFF. CDR3 coding DNA: TGTGCCAGTAGTATGGGAGGATCATACAATGAGCAGTTCTTC.

The CDR3 is CASRTTPAGRVNTEAFF. The CDR3 nucleotides read TGTGCCAGCAGGACGACCCCGGCGGGGCGGGTGAACACTGAAGCTTTCTTT. The chain recombines TRBV28 with TRBJ1-1, with D possibly matching TRBD1 (5 bases). Trimming removed 6 bases at V and 0 bases at J, with 20 bases between. In germline, CDR1 is MDHEN, CDR2 SYDVKM. This CDR3 region has 17 residues.

The chain employs TRBV5-1 and TRBJ2-5; 9 nucleotides agree with TRBD1. Germline-derived CDR1 and CDR2 are SGHRS and YFSETQ. The junction had 6 bases not matched to a gene; V was cut back by 4 bases and J by 2 bases. This CDR3 spans 15 amino acids. CDR3 loop: CASSRRDREQETQYF. CDR3 bases: TGCGCCAGCAGCCGCCGGGACAGGGAGCAAGAGACCCAGTACTTC.

This clone was observed a few times. V is TRBV6-1 and J is TRBJ1-1, with TRBD1 as a possible D gene (6 bases). Deletions cut 7 bases from V and 7 bases from J, with 16 bases between. Germline values: CDR1 MNHNS, CDR2 SASEGT. This CDR3 contains 13 residues. CDR3 in amino acids: CASIIRTDSEAFF. In DNA form, the CDR3 reads TGTGCCAGCATTATAAGAACGGACAGTGAAGCTTTCTTT.

J is TRBJ2-3 and V is TRBV19, with D possibly being TRBD1 (5 bases). The CDR3 is 15 amino acids. Trimming left V 4 bases short and J 6 bases short, with 17 bases between. From germline, CDR1 is LNHDA and CDR2 SQIVND (reference sequence). The CDR3: CASSRAYIGADTQYF. CDR3 sequence (DNA): TGTGCCAGTAGTAGGGCTTACATTGGGGCGGATACGCAGTATTTT.

Here the CDR3 DNA reads TGCGCCAGCAGCCAATCCATGGGGGCCAGGGCCGATCAGCCCCAGCATTTT. Translating it yields CASSQSMGARADQPQHF. The rearrangement uses TRBV4-3 and TRBJ1-5; tentative D call: TRBD1 (6 bases). Germline V gives CDR1 LGHNA, CDR2 YSLEER. The CDR3 is 17 amino acids. V was shortened by 2 bases and J by 5 bases, with 19 bases between the two germline ends.

The chain joins TRBV23-1 to TRBJ2-1; D gene ambiguous. TRBV23-1 is filed as an ORF, its function uncertain. Trimming took off 5 bases at V and 0 bases at J, with 8 bases between the two ends. The CDR3 runs to 14 residues. This CDR3 reads CASSKWSSYNEQFF. The CDR3 DNA is TGCGCCAGCAGTAAGTGGAGCTCCTACAATGAGCAGTTCTTC.

This chain links TRBV4-1 with TRBJ1-5; the D is unclear. The germline gives CDR1 MGHRA, CDR2 YSYEKL. V lost 3 bases and J lost 1, with 10 bases in between. The CDR3 totals 15 residues. The CDR3 bases are TGCGCCAGCAGCCAGCGGGGTGGGAGCAATCAGCCCCAGCATTTT. Amino acid sequence: CASSQRGGSNQPQHF.

The rearrangement uses TRBV13 and TRBJ1-4, with TRBD1 matching over 9 bases. The J segment lost 7 bases and the V segment lost 2 bases, leaving 5 bases of the junction unmatched. CDR3 length equals 15 residues. The germline V gene encodes CDR1 PRHDT and CDR2 FYEKMQ (reference sequence). CDR3 sequence reads: CASSLPTGGFEKLFF. CDR3 nucleotide sequence: TGTGCCAGCAGCTTACCAACAGGGGGCTTTGAAAAACTGTTTTTT.

The chain joins TRBV18 to TRBJ2-3, with TRBD2 matching 9 bases. The germline V gene encodes CDR1 KGHSH and CDR2 LQKENI. With 3 bases clipped from V and 0 bases from J, the junction kept 1 base outside the gene matches. The length of the CDR3 is 15 residues. The CDR3 spells CASSPTSGSTDTQYF. The DNA for the CDR3 is TGTGCCAGCTCACCGACTAGCGGAAGCACAGATACGCAGTATTTT.

This clone has more than one count but fewer than ten. V usage is TRBV5-6 and J usage is TRBJ2-3; a possible D gene is TRBD2 (5 bases). V lost 1 base and J lost 4, with 19 bases in between. The CDR3 has 17 amino acids. Germline CDR1 reads SGHDT; CDR2 reads YYEEEE. The CDR3 coding sequence is TGTGCCAGCAGCTTGTGGGCTTCACTAGTCCGGGCAGATACGCAGTATTTT. This encodes CASSLWASLVRADTQYF.

The genes are TRBV27 and TRBJ1-4; the D gene is possibly TRBD1 (5 bases). Germline V gene sequence: CDR1 MNHEY, CDR2 SMNVEV (reference sequence). The CDR3 totals 11 residues. Trimming shortened V by 4 bases and J by 10 bases, and 7 bases separated the two germline ends. DNA of the CDR3: TGTGCCAGCAGTTACGGGGGAAAACTGTTTTTT. Protein product: CASSYGGKLFF. The full variable domain, its missing parts supplied by reference TRBV27 and TRBJ1-4, is EAQVTQNPRYLITVTGKKLTVTCSQNMNHEYMSWYRQDPGLGLRQIYYSMNVEVTDKGDVPEGYKVSRKEKRNFPLILESPSPNQTSLYFCASSYGGKLFFGSGTQLSVL.

Only one count was recorded for this clone. The V call is TRBV7-9, the J call TRBJ1-1; D unresolved. Germline CDR1 reads SEHNR; CDR2 reads FQNEAQ (reference sequence). Trimming stripped 2 bases from V and 10 bases from J, with 17 bases between. This CDR3 has 14 residues. DNA for the CDR3: TGTGCCAGCAGCTTACGAGATGGGGTTTTGGGAGCTTTCTTT. Translating gives CASSLRDGVLGAFF.

The chain has TRBV6-4 and TRBJ2-3; 8 bases align to TRBD1. The germline gives CDR1 MRHNA, CDR2 SNTAGT. Losses at the gene ends were 0 bases for V and 4 bases for J; bases not matched to a gene: 0. This CDR3 is built from 14 residues. The CDR3, as DNA: TGTGCCAGCAGTGACTCACAGGGGGCAGATACGCAGTATTTT. This encodes CASSDSQGADTQYF.

This clone appeared a single time. This rearrangement joins TRBV13 to TRBJ1-2, with no clear D. The V end was cut by 7 bases, the J end by 3 bases, with 24 bases between. This CDR3 has 17 amino acids. Germline loops: CDR1 PRHDT, CDR2 FYEKMQ (reference sequence). This chain's CDR3 is CASNPRSTMALDYGYTF. The CDR3 DNA reads as TGTGCCAGCAATCCCCGTTCTACGATGGCCCTCGACTATGGCTACACCTTC.

V gene TRBV6-6 combines with J gene TRBJ2-7; weak D call: TRBD2 (6 bases). Germline values: CDR1 MNHNY, CDR2 SVGAGI (reference sequence). The CDR3 loop spans 11 amino acids. V dropped 4 bases and J dropped 10 bases, with 11 bases sitting between them. The CDR3 here is CASSLAGLQYV. For the CDR3, the DNA is TGTGCCAGCAGTTTGGCGGGGCTACAGTACGTC.